The rows below give T cell receptor beta chains drawn from one sample of a study of blood T cell repertoires in COVID-19. Repertoires were generated with immunoSEQ multiplex PCR, while TCRdb's copy carries only in-frame clones and drops some. Of about 200,000 clones in the sample, roughly 89% were seen once. The specimen sequenced was peripheral blood. These TCRs come from a man in his sixties who had recovered from COVID-19. CDR3s include the opening cysteine and the closing phenylalanine or tryptophan. A D gene is named only where the DNA matches it firmly. The listing skips clone size in some rows; elsewhere it reads once, few, many or a size class.

d_gene	v_gene	abundance	j_gene	CDR3aa	CDR3nt
NA	TRBV28	many	TRBJ1-2	CASRTTGLANYGYTF	TGTGCCAGCAGAACGACAGGCCTAGCTAACTATGGCTACACCTTC
NA	TRBV20-1	NA	TRBJ2-1	CSASRSSYNEQFF	TGCAGTGCTAGTCGGAGCTCCTACAATGAGCAGTTCTTC
NA	TRBV5-1	NA	TRBJ1-1	CASSPGRGVMNTEAFF	TGCGCCAGCAGCCCGGGACGGGGGGTGATGAACACTGAAGCTTTCTTT
NA	TRBV10-3	NA	TRBJ2-7	CAISEWQGLVHEQYF	TGTGCCATCAGTGAGTGGCAGGGGCTTGTCCACGAGCAGTACTTC
NA	TRBV7-2	NA	TRBJ1-6	CASRTDTGFYNSPLHF	TGTGCCAGCAGAACCGATACAGGTTTCTATAATTCACCCCTCCACTTT
NA	TRBV9	NA	TRBJ2-1	CASRGIGGEQFF	TGTGCCAGCAGGGGCATCGGTGGGGAGCAGTTCTTC
TRBD1	TRBV27	NA	TRBJ2-5	CASSLQRGRVETQYF	TGTGCCAGCAGCCTTCAGAGGGGGCGGGTAGAGACCCAGTACTTC
NA	TRBV7-3	NA	TRBJ2-7	CASSPTPTRDEQYF	TGTGCCAGCAGCCCTACTCCTACTAGGGACGAGCAGTACTTC
NA	TRBV18	NA	TRBJ1-3	CASSPTAGAGNTIYF	TGTGCCAGCTCACCTACGGCAGGGGCTGGAAACACCATATATTTT
TRBD1	TRBV5-1	NA	TRBJ2-7	CASSPDRGRYEQYF	TGCGCCAGCAGCCCAGACAGGGGACGCTACGAGCAGTACTTC
TRBD1	TRBV19	NA	TRBJ1-5	CASRRQGDQPQHF	TGTGCCAGTAGGCGACAGGGAGATCAGCCCCAGCATTTT
NA	TRBV19	few	TRBJ1-1	CASSIVRGADTEAFF	TGTGCCAGTAGTATAGTCCGGGGGGCGGACACTGAAGCTTTCTTT
NA	TRBV7-3	NA	TRBJ2-7	CASSLKPSSSEQYF	TGTGCCAGCAGCTTAAAACCTAGCTCGAGCGAGCAGTACTTC
TRBD1	TRBV2	NA	TRBJ2-5	CASTGTGRQTQYF	TGTGCCAGCACCGGGACAGGAAGGCAGACCCAGTACTTC
TRBD2	TRBV5-4	NA	TRBJ2-7	CASSLASSGRRDEQYF	TGTGCCAGCAGCTTGGCTTCTAGCGGGAGAAGGGACGAGCAGTACTTC
NA	TRBV6-5	NA	TRBJ1-3	CASSYGGEKNTIYF	TGTGCCAGCAGTTACGGGGGGGAAAAAAACACCATATATTTT
NA	TRBV5-1	NA	TRBJ2-1	CASSPETASSYNEQFF	TGCGCCAGCAGCCCTGAAACTGCTAGCTCCTACAATGAGCAGTTCTTC
NA	TRBV20-1	NA	TRBJ2-3	CSARERDTQYF	TGCAGTGCTAGAGAGAGGGATACGCAGTATTTT
NA	TRBV12-5	NA	TRBJ1-1	CASGLREGSTEAFF	TGTGCTAGTGGTCTTCGGGAAGGTAGCACTGAAGCTTTCTTT
NA	TRBV7-2	NA	TRBJ1-5	CASSHWGDQPQHF	TGTGCCAGCAGCCATTGGGGCGATCAGCCCCAGCATTTT
NA	TRBV28	NA	TRBJ1-6	CASSLGASSYTPLHF	TGTGCCAGCAGTTTGGGCGCGTCCAGTTATACACCCCTCCACTTT
TRBD1	TRBV7-3	NA	TRBJ1-1	CASSWDRNTEAFF	TGTGCCAGCAGCTGGGACAGGAACACTGAAGCTTTCTTT
NA	TRBV6-2/TRBV6-3	NA	TRBJ1-5	CASSYTKINRDQGPQHF	TGTGCCAGCAGTTACACGAAAATAAACAGGGACCAGGGGCCCCAGCATTTT
TRBD1	TRBV19	once	TRBJ2-3	CASSRQGALSDTQYF	TGTGCCAGTAGCAGACAGGGGGCACTCTCAGATACGCAGTATTTT